This T cell receptor (beta chain) was captured by sequencing in a study of cytomegalovirus exposure and HLA in healthy donors. On this clone: The antigen is not known.

The CDR3 has 11 residues. Trimming pared 6 bases from V and 1 base from J, leaving 3 bases between. The germline V gene encodes CDR1 WSHSY and CDR2 SAAADI. A multiplex PCR was run with 60 Vbeta primers and 13 Jbeta primers. Method: immunoSEQ multiplex PCR; TCRdb's copy keeps in-frame clones and lacks some. The sample holds more than 95,000 clones, nearly 80% seen once. Study-level results: Diagnosis of cytomegalovirus status made by the classifier reportedly showed high specificity and sensitivity. Among immune exposure information, only CMV serostatus was available.

Sequencing used PBMCs. The chain is built from TRBV10-2 and TRBJ2-5; D is undetermined. The sequence was collected from a man between 60 and 75 years old in good health and CMV-seropositive. The CDR3 sequence: CASSLQETQYF. The CDR3, as DNA: TGCGCCAGCAGCCTCCAAGAGACCCAGTACTTC.